The 15 T cell receptor beta chains given below trace back to one sample, sequenced in a study of cytomegalovirus exposure and HLA in healthy donors (TCRdb year 2017). The protocol used for the library was the immunoSEQ multiplex PCR assay. Not all clones reach the TCRdb copy of this immuneACCESS table, which keeps in-frame sequences only. Checked studies attribute under half of the gap to unresolved V genes and leave the rest unexplained. This sample lists some 60,000 clones; more than 90% were detected once. The top ten clonotypes cover 0.9% to 1% of the sample. What was sequenced was PBMCs. The receptors derive from a man in his late teens or twenties in good health and CMV-seronegative.

V gene TRBV18 combines with J gene TRBJ2-2, with TRBD1 matching 8 bases. The germline CDR1 and CDR2 sequences are KGHSH and LQKENI. This CDR3 spans 16 amino acids. V lost 7 bases, J lost 5 bases, and 12 bases stayed unmatched. CDR3 loop: CASYLAGGLLTGELFF. In DNA form, the CDR3 reads TGTGCCAGCTACTTGGCAGGGGGCTTGCTTACCGGGGAGCTGTTTTTT.

The rearrangement joins TRBV7-9 to TRBJ1-4; D call uncertain. In germline, CDR1 is SEHNR, CDR2 FQNEAQ (reference sequence). The CDR3 totals 15 residues. V lost 0 bases and J lost 0, with 5 bases in between. This CDR3 is CASSLAEATNEKLFF. The CDR3 DNA follows: TGTGCCAGCAGCTTAGCCGAGGCAACTAATGAAAAACTGTTTTTT.

This chain connects TRBV6-5 to TRBJ1-3, with 8 bases that match TRBD1. Germline loops: CDR1 MNHEY, CDR2 SVGAGI. The CDR3 totals 16 residues. The trim removed 4 bases at V and 2 bases at J, leaving 7 bases unmatched. CDR3 DNA: TGTGCCAGCAGTTCCGGGACAGGTCTGGCTGGAAACACCATATATTTT. Its translation is CASSSGTGLAGNTIYF.

CDR3 sequence: CSARLAEPNTGELFF. DNA for the CDR3: TGCAGCGCCCGACTAGCGGAGCCGAACACCGGGGAGCTGTTTTTT. The rearrangement uses TRBV29-1 and TRBJ2-2; 9 positions match TRBD2. The CDR3 totals 15 residues. The trim removed 7 bases at V and 0 bases at J, leaving 6 bases unmatched. Per germline, CDR1 SQVTM and CDR2 ANQGSEA.

This chain links TRBV11-2 with TRBJ1-1; D unresolved. Per the germline V gene, CDR1 is SGHAT and CDR2 is FQNNGV. The CDR3 loop spans 13 amino acids. Trimming left V 2 bases short and J 3 bases short, with 7 bases between. The CDR3 here is CASSLSPDTEAFF. The DNA of the CDR3 is TGTGCCAGCAGCTTATCCCCCGACACTGAAGCTTTCTTT. Full variable domain (outside the CDR3, taken from reference TRBV11-2 and TRBJ1-1): EAGVAQSPRYKIIEKRQSVAFWCNPISGHATLYWYQQILGQGPKLLIQFQNNGVVDDSQLPKDRFSAERLKGVDSTLKIQPAKLEDSAVYLCASSLSPDTEAFFGQGTRLTVV.

The chain joins TRBV19 to TRBJ1-2; 7 positions match TRBD1. V gave up 2 bases and J gave up 4 bases; unmatched junction bases: 7. The CDR3 has 15 residues. Germline CDR1 and CDR2: LNHDA and SQIVND (reference sequence). CDR3 nucleotide sequence: TGTGCCAGTAGTATACGGCCGGCAGGGGGCTATGGCTACACCTTC. This translates into CASSIRPAGGYGYTF.

The chain has TRBV19 and TRBJ2-7, with 9 bases aligning to TRBD1. V was clipped by 9 bases and J by 5 bases; unmatched bases: 14. There are 15 residues in the CDR3. CDR1 LNHDA and CDR2 SQIVND come from the germline V gene (reference sequence). The chain's CDR3 is CASAGTGPYSHEQYF. In DNA form, the CDR3 reads TGTGCCAGCGCCGGGACAGGGCCTTATAGCCACGAGCAGTACTTC.

V gene TRBV7-9 combines with J gene TRBJ2-5, with 7 positions matching TRBD1. V was clipped by 3 bases and J by 5 bases; unmatched bases: 6. CDR3 length equals 14 residues. Germline V lookup: CDR1 SEHNR, CDR2 FQNEAQ (reference sequence). CDR3 sequence reads: CASSFSRGYETQYF. The CDR3 DNA reads as TGTGCCAGCAGCTTTAGCAGGGGGTATGAGACCCAGTACTTC.

This clone was seen just once. This chain joins TRBV28 and TRBJ2-7; D unclear. There are 13 residues in the CDR3. Trimming stripped 3 bases from V and 6 bases from J, with 12 bases between. The V gene's germline CDR1 is MDHEN and CDR2 SYDVKM. CDR3 coding DNA: TGTGCCAGCAGTTTCTTTCCCAGCGCCGAGCAGTACTTC. Translating it yields CASSFFPSAEQYF.

The chain links TRBV6-4 to TRBJ1-2; possibly TRBD1 for D (5 bases). Per germline, CDR1 MRHNA and CDR2 SNTAGT. Trimming took off 3 bases at V and 0 bases at J, with 11 bases between the two ends. This CDR3 spans 15 amino acids. The CDR3 reads CASSETTEANYGYTF. For the CDR3, the DNA is TGTGCCAGCAGTGAGACGACAGAAGCTAACTATGGCTACACCTTC.

The chain employs TRBV7-9 and TRBJ2-3; 7 bases match TRBD1. V trimming: 3 bases; J trimming: 1 base; junction bases outside the gene matches: 4. The CDR3 has 15 residues. Germline CDR1 and CDR2: SEHNR and FQNEAQ (reference sequence). The CDR3 reads CASSFRTGGTDTQYF. CDR3 DNA sequence: TGTGCCAGCAGCTTTCGGACAGGAGGCACAGATACGCAGTATTTT.

The genes are TRBV19 and TRBJ2-1; 7 bases fit TRBD2. The CDR3 sequence is 14 residues long. Germline V gene lookup returns CDR1 LNHDA and CDR2 SQIVND (reference sequence). The junction had 5 bases not matched to a gene; V was cut back by 4 bases and J by 5 bases. The CDR3 DNA sequence: TGTGCCAGTAGTACTGGACTAGGACACAATGAGCAGTTCTTC. Amino acid sequence: CASSTGLGHNEQFF.

CDR3 amino acids: CASSQVAGTGELFF. CDR3 coding DNA: TGCGCCAGCAGCCAAGTGGCGGGGACCGGGGAGCTGTTTTTT. This chain joins TRBV4-1 and TRBJ2-2; tentatively, D is TRBD2 (6 bases). V lost 1 base to trimming and J lost 5 bases, with 8 bases between them. The CDR3 totals 14 residues. Looked up from germline, CDR1 is MGHRA and CDR2 is YSYEKL.

This chain connects TRBV7-9 to TRBJ2-1; a possible D gene is TRBD2 (6 bases). The V end lost 5 bases, the J end lost 4 bases, and 12 bases lay between the germline ends. CDR3 length: 14 residues. CDR1 is SEHNR and CDR2 is FQNEAQ in the germline V gene (reference sequence). The CDR3 DNA follows: TGTGCCAGCAGCGGAGGGCAAGAATACAATGAGCAGTTCTTC. As protein: CASSGGQEYNEQFF.

The V and J genes are TRBV2 and TRBJ1-5, with D possibly matching TRBD1 (6 bases). This CDR3 region has 17 residues. V shed 4 bases and J shed 4 bases, with 20 bases lying between them. Germline loops: CDR1 SNHLY, CDR2 FYNNEI. Written as DNA, the CDR3 is TGTGCCAGCAGTGGAGGGCGCCAGGGGCATAGTAATCAGCCCCAGCATTTT. Protein sequence: CASSGGRQGHSNQPQHF.